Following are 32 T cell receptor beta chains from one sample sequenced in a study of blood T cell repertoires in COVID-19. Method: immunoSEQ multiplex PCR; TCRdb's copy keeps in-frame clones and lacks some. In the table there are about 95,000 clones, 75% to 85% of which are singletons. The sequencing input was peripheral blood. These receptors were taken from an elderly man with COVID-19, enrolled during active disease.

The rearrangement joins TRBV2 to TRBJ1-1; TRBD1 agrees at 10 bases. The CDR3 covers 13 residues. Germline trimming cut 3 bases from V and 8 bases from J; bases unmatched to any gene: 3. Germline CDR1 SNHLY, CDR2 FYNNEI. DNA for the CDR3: TGTGCCAGCAGTGAGGACAGGGGGTCGGAAGCTTTCTTT. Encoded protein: CASSEDRGSEAFF.

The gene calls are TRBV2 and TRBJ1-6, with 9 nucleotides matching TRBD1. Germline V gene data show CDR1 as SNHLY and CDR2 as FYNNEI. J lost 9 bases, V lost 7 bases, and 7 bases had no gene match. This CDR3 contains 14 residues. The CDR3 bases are TGTGCCAGCACCCGGGGACAGGGATCTTCACCCCTCCACTTT. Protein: CASTRGQGSSPLHF.

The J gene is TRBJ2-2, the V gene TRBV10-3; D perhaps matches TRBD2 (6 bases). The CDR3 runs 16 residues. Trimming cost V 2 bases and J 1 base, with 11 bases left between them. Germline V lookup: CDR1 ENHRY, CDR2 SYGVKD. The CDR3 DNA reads TGTGCCATCAGTGAGGAGGGACTGCGGAACACCGGGGAGCTGTTTTTT. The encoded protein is CAISEEGLRNTGELFF.

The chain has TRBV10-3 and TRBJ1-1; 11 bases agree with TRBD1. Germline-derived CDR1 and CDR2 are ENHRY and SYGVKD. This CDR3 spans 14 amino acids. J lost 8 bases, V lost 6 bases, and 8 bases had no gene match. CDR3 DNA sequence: TGTGCCATCAGCGTAGGACAGGGGGCAGCGGAAGCTTTCTTT. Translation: CAISVGQGAAEAFF.

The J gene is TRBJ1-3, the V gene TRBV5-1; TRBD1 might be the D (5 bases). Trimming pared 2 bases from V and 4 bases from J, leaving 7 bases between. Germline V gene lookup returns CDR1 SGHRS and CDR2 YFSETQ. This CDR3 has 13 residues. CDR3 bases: TGCGCCAGCAGCTTCGCAGGGGGAAACACCATATATTTT. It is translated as CASSFAGGNTIYF.

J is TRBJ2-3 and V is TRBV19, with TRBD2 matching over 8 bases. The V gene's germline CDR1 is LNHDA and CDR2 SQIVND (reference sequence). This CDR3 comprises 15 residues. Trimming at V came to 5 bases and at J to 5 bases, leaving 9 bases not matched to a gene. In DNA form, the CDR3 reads TGTGCCAGTAGTCAATTAGCGGGACGGGTAGATACGCAGTATTTT. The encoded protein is CASSQLAGRVDTQYF.

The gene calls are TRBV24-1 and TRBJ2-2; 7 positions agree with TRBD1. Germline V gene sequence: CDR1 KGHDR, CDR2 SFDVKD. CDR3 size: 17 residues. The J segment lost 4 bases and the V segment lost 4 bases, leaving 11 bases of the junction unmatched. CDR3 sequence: CATSDHPTGVRTGELFF. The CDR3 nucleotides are TGTGCCACCAGTGACCACCCCACAGGGGTACGCACCGGGGAGCTGTTTTTT.

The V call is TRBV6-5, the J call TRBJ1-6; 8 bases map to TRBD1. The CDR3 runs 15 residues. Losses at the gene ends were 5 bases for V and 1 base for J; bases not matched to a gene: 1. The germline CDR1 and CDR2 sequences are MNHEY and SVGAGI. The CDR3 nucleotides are TGTGCCAGCAGTCGACAGGGGTCCTATAATTCACCCCTCCACTTT. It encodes CASSRQGSYNSPLHF.

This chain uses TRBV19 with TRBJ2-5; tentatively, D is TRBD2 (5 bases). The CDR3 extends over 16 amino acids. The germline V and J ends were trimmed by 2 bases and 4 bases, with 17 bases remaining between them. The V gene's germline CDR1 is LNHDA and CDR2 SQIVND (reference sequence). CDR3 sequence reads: CASSIWADSRGETQYF. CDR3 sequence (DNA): TGTGCCAGTAGTATATGGGCGGACTCGAGAGGAGAGACCCAGTACTTC.

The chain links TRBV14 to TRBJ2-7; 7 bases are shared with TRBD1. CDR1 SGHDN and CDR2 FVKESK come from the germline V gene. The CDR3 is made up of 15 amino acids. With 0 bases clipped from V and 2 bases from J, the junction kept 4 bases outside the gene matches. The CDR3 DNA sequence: TGTGCCAGCAGCCAAGATTGGGACAGACCCTACGAGCAGTACTTC. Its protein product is CASSQDWDRPYEQYF.

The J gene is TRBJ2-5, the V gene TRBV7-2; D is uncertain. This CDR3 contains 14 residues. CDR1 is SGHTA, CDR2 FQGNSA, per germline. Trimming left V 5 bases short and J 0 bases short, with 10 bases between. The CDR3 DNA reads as TGTGCCAGCAGCCCAAGCGTAAACCAAGAGACCCAGTACTTC. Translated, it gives CASSPSVNQETQYF.

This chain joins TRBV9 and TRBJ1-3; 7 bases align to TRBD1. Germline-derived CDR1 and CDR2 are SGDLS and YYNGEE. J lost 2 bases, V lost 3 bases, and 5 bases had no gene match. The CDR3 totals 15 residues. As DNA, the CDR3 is TGTGCCAGCAGCGGTCACAGGGGCGCTGGAAACACCATATATTTT. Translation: CASSGHRGAGNTIYF.

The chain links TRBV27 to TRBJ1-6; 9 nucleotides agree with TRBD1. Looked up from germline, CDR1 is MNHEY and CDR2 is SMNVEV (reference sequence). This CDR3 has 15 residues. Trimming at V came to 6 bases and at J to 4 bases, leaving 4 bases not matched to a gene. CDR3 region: CASRPGTGYNSPLHF. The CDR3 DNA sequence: TGTGCCAGCAGGCCCGGGACAGGGTATAATTCACCCCTCCACTTT.

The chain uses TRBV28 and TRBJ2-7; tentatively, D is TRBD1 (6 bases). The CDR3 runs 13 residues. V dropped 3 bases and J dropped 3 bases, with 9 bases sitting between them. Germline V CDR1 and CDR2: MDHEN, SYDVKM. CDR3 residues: CASSFYRDYEQYF. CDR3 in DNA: TGTGCCAGCAGTTTCTACAGGGACTACGAGCAGTACTTC.

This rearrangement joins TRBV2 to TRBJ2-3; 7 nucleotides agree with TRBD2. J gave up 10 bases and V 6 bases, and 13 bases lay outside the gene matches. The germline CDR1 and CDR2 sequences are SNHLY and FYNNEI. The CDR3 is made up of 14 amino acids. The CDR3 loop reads CASSTTGRGLSQYF. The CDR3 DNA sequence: TGTGCCAGCAGCACAACGGGGCGGGGGTTATCGCAGTATTTT.

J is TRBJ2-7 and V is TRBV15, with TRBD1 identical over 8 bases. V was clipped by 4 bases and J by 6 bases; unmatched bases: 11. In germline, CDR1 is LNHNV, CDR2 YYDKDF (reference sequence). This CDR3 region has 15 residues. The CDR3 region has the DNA TGTGCCACCAGCACCGGGACAGGAATAAACGGCGAGCAGTACTTC. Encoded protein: CATSTGTGINGEQYF.

In nucleotides, the CDR3 is TGTGCCAGCAGCTTGAAGGACGGCCGCTCGTCGGGGGATACGCAGTATTTT. Protein product: CASSLKDGRSSGDTQYF. The chain recombines TRBV7-2 with TRBJ2-3; tentatively, D is TRBD2 (5 bases). V was pared by 3 bases and J by 6 bases, with 22 bases between. Germline assignment: CDR1 SGHTA and CDR2 FQGNSA. The CDR3 sequence is 17 residues long.

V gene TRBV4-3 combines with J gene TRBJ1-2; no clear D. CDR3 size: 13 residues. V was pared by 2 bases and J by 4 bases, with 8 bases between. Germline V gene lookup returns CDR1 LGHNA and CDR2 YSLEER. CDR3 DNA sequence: TGCGCCAGCAGCCAACGGAGGTCCTATGGCTACACCTTC. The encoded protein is CASSQRRSYGYTF.

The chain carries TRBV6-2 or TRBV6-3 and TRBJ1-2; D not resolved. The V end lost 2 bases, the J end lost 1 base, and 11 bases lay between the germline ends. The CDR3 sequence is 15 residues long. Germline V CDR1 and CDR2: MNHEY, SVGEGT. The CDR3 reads CASSYLIGLNYGYTF. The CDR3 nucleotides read TGTGCCAGCAGTTACCTGATTGGACTTAACTATGGCTACACCTTC.

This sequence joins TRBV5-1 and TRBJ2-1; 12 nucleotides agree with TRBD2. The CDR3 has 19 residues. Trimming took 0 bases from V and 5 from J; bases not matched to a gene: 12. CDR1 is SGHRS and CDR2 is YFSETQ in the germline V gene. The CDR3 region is CASSLAKTSGRSGDNEQFF. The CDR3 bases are TGCGCCAGCAGCTTGGCCAAAACTAGCGGGAGGAGTGGCGACAATGAGCAGTTCTTC.

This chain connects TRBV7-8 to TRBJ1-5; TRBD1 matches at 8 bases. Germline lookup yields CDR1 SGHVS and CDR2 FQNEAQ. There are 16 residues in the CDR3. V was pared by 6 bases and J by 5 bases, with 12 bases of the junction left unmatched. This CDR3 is CASSQTTGVRDQPQHF. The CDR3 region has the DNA TGTGCCAGCAGTCAGACGACAGGGGTTAGGGATCAGCCCCAGCATTTT.

For the CDR3, the DNA is TGTGCCAGCAGCTTAACGATCAGCGGGGGTATGAATGAGCAGTTCTTC. Translated: CASSLTISGGMNEQFF. The chain has TRBV7-3 and TRBJ2-1; 8 bases map to TRBD2. Trimming removed 0 bases from V and 7 bases from J; junction bases left unmatched: 8. The CDR3 is 16 residues long. CDR1 and CDR2 (germline): SGHTA, FQGTGA.

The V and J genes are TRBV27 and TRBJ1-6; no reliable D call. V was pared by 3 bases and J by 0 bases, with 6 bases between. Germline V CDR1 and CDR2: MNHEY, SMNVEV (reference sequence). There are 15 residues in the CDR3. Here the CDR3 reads CASSFSGSYNSPLHF. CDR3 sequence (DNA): TGTGCCAGCAGTTTTTCGGGCTCCTATAATTCACCCCTCCACTTT.

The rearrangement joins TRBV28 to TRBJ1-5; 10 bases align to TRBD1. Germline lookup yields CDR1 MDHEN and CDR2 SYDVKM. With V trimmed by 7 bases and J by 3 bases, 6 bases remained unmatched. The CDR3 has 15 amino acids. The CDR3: CASTRGTGANQPQHF. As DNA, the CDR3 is TGTGCCAGCACACGCGGGACAGGGGCCAATCAGCCCCAGCATTTT.

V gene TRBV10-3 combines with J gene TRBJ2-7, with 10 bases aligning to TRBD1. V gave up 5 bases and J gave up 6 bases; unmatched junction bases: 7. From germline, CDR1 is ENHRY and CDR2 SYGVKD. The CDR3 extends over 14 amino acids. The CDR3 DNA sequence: TGTGCCATCAGTACTCGACAGGGGGCGTCCGAGCAGTACTTC. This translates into CAISTRQGASEQYF.

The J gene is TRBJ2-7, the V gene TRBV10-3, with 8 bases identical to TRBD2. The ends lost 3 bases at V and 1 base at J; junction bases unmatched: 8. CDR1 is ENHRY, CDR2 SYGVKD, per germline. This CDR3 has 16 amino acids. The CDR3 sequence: CAISERSGSGSYEQYF. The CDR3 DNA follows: TGTGCCATCAGTGAAAGGAGCGGGAGCGGGTCCTACGAGCAGTACTTC.

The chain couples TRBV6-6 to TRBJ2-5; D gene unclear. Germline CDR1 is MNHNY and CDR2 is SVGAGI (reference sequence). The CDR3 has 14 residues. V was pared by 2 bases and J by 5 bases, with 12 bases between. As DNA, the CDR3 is TGTGCCAGCAGTTACACTCGGGTGGCCGAGACCCAGTACTTC. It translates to CASSYTRVAETQYF.

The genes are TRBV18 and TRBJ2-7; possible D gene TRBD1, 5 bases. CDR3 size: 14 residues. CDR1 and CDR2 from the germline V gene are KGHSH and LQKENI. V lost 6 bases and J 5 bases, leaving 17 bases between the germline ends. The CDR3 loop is CASSARQGIDEQYF. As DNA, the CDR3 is TGTGCCAGCTCGGCGCGGCAGGGTATCGACGAGCAGTACTTC.

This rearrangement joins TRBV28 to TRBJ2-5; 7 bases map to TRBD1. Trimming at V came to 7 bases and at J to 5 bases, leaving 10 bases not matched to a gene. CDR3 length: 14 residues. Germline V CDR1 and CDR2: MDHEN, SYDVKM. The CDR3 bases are TGTGCCAGCAAGGGACAGCCAAAAGCGGAGACCCAGTACTTC. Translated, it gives CASKGQPKAETQYF. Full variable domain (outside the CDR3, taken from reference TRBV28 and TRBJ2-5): DVKVTQSSRYLVKRTGEKVFLECVQDMDHENMFWYRQDPGLGLRLIYFSYDVKMKEKGDIPEGYSVSREKKERFSLILESASTNQTSMYLCASKGQPKAETQYFGPGTRLLVL.

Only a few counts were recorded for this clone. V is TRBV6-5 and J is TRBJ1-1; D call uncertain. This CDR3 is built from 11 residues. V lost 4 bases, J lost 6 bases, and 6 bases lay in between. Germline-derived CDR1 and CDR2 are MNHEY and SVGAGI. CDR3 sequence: CASSSSSEAFF. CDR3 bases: TGTGCCAGCAGTTCGTCGTCTGAAGCTTTCTTT.

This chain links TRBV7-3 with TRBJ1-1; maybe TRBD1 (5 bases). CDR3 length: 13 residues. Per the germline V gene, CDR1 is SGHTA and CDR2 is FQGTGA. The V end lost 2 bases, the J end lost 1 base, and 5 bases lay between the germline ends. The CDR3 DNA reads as TGTGCCAGCAGCTTAGACAGGAACACTGAAGCTTTCTTT. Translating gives CASSLDRNTEAFF.

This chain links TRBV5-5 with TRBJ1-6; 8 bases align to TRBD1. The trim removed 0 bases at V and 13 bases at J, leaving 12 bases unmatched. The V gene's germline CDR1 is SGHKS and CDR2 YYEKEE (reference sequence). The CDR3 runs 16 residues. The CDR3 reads CASSLAQGAEGVPLHF. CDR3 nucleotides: TGTGCCAGCAGCTTGGCCCAGGGGGCAGAGGGGGTCCCCCTCCACTTT.